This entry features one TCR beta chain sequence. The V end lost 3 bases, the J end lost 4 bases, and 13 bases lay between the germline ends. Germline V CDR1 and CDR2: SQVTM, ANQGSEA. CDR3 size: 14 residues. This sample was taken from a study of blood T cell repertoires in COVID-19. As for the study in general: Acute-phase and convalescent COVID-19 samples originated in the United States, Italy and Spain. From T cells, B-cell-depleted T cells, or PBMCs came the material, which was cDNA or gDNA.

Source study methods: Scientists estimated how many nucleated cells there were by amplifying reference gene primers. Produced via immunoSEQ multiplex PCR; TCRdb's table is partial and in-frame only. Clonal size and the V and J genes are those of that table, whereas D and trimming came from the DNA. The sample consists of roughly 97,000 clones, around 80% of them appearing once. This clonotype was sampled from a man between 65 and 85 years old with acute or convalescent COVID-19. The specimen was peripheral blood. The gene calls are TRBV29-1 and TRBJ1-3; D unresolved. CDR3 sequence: CSVDQGGRGNTIYF. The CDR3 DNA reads TGCAGCGTTGATCAAGGAGGGAGAGGAAACACCATATATTTT.